The rows below give T cell receptor beta chains drawn from one sample of a study of blood T cells in healthy people across ages. Each CDR3 protein is one row after TCRdb ran MiXCR on the 5' RACE reads. The sample contains about 1,600,000 distinct CDR3 sequences, around 39% of which appear only once. The sample taken for sequencing was blood. The receptor set was obtained from a woman aged 18-29 years in good health. CDR3s include the opening cysteine and the closing phenylalanine or tryptophan. D genes are given only for firm matches. Clone sizes are given selectively: once, few, many, or a class where the clone is expanded.

TRBJ2-1 | NA | TRBD2 | TRBV7-9 | TGTGCCAGCAGCCCGACTAGCGTGGGCCAAGAGACCCAGTTCTTC | CASSPTSVGQETQFF
TRBJ2-1 | few | TRBD2 | TRBV4-2 | TGTGCCAGCAGCCATCCTAGCGGGGGGGACAATGAGCAGTTCTTC | CASSHPSGGDNEQFF
TRBJ2-3 | few | TRBD2 | TRBV7-3 | TGTGCCAGCAGCTCCCACCGGGGGGACACAGATACGCAGTATTTT | CASSSHRGDTDTQYF
TRBJ2-7 | few | NA | TRBV10-1 | TGCGCCAGCAGTGAGTCGATTCTTGGCGAGCAGTACTTC | CASSESILGEQYF
TRBJ2-7 | once | TRBD1 | TRBV7-6 | TGTGCCAGCAGCTTAGAGGTGGGGACAGTCACTCCCTACGAGCAGCACTTC | CASSLEVGTVTPYEQHF
TRBJ2-3 | NA | NA | TRBV7-6 | TGTGCCAGCAGCTTCGGCGGGGCCGGGGGAGATACGCAGTATTTT | CASSFGGAGGDTQYF
TRBJ2-3 | many | TRBD2 | TRBV12-3/TRBV12-4 | TGTGCCAGCAGTCCTCTAGCGGGACCAGATACGCAGTATTTT | CASSPLAGPDTQYF
TRBJ1-2 | few | NA | TRBV20-1 | TGCAGTGGTCCGACAGGAACGAACTATGGCTACACCTTC | CSGPTGTNYGYTF
TRBJ2-3 | NA | NA | TRBV5-4 | TGTGCCAGCAGCCCTAAGCCGGGGGACCGCACAGATACGCAGTATTTT | CASSPKPGDRTDTQYF
TRBJ2-3 | few | NA | TRBV7-9 | TGTGCCAGCAACCTTGATTCAGATACGCAGTATTTT | CASNLDSDTQYF
TRBJ2-7 | few | NA | TRBV7-2 | TGTGCCAGCAGCTCCGGAGGGGGTGGTCCTTCCTACGAGCAGTACTTC | CASSSGGGGPSYEQYF
TRBJ2-5 | NA | TRBD2 | TRBV3-1 | TGTGCCAGCAGCCAAGATATTAGCGGGGAAGAGACCCAGTACTTC | CASSQDISGEETQYF